This is a list of T cell receptor beta chains from one sample in a study of a mutant IDH1 vaccine in newly diagnosed glioma. For these TCRs, the target antigens are not known. Some clones are missing from TCRdb's copy, which holds only in-frame ones; the method was immunoSEQ multiplex PCR. Of about 94,000 clones in the sample, over 85% were seen once. The sample consisted of PBMCs, taken from a glioma patient whose treatment included an IDH1 peptide vaccine. Receptors were obtained from a woman in her forties or fifties with glioma. Both conserved end residues are part of each CDR3. D genes are given only for firm matches. Only part of the rows carry a size: once, few, many, or a class if the clone is expanded.

TRBD2,NA,TRBV28,TRBJ2-1,CASSFGGSGSYYEQFF,TGTGCCAGCAGTTTCGGAGGCAGCGGGAGTTATTATGAGCAGTTCTTC
NA,NA,TRBV9,TRBJ1-4,CASSVSGSLFMGDEKLFF,TGTGCCAGCAGCGTATCGGGCTCATTATTCATGGGGGATGAAAAACTGTTTTTT
NA,NA,TRBV6-1,TRBJ2-7,CASSPRGGFYEQYF,TGTGCCAGCAGTCCCAGGGGTGGCTTTTACGAGCAGTACTTC
TRBD1,few,TRBV28,TRBJ2-3,CASSLPGTGYTDTQYF,TGTGCCAGCAGTTTGCCCGGGACAGGGTACACAGATACGCAGTATTTT
NA,few,TRBV19,TRBJ2-7,CASSPRNDREGDEQYF,TGTGCCAGTAGTCCACGGAATGACAGGGAGGGAGACGAGCAGTACTTC
TRBD1,NA,TRBV6-5,TRBJ1-2,CATAGTALYGYTF,TGTGCCACCGCCGGGACAGCCCTCTATGGCTACACCTTC
TRBD1,NA,TRBV7-9,TRBJ2-5,CASSLTGGEETQYF,TGTGCCAGCAGCTTGACAGGGGGGGAAGAGACCCAGTACTTC
NA,few,TRBV19,TRBJ2-3,CAIRSTQTDTQYF,TGTGCCATTCGGTCTACCCAGACAGATACGCAGTATTTT
NA,once,TRBV28,TRBJ2-7,CASSLEGAYEQYF,TGTGCCAGCAGTTTAGAAGGGGCCTACGAGCAGTACTTC
NA,medium-sized,TRBV30,TRBJ1-2,CAWTLLDHGYTF,TGTGCCTGGACATTACTTGACCATGGCTACACCTTC
NA,NA,TRBV28,TRBJ1-5,CASSLLQTRHQHF,TGTGCCAGCAGTTTACTGCAGACTCGCCACCAGCATTTT
TRBD1,NA,TRBV5-4,TRBJ1-1,CAVPRGGDRQGGDEAFF,TGTGCCGTGCCGCGGGGGGGGGACAGACAGGGCGGCGATGAAGCTTTCTTT
NA,NA,TRBV7-6,TRBJ2-7,CASSLGGGADYEQYF,TGTGCCAGCAGCTTAGGAGGGGGGGCAGACTACGAGCAGTACTTC
NA,NA,TRBV6-5,TRBJ2-1,CASSYSGLSNEQFF,TGTGCCAGCAGTTACTCGGGATTAAGCAATGAGCAGTTCTTC
TRBD1,NA,TRBV27,TRBJ1-2,CATGTGLSRYGYTF,TGTGCCACCGGGACAGGTCTATCTCGCTATGGCTACACCTTC
NA,NA,TRBV19,TRBJ2-2,CASSYTGELFF,TGTGCCAGTAGCTACACCGGGGAGCTGTTTTTT
NA,NA,TRBV5-1,TRBJ1-6,CASSLDNSPLHF,TGCGCCAGCAGCTTGGACAATTCACCCCTCCACTTT
NA,NA,TRBV9,TRBJ2-1,CASSASYEQFF,TGTGCCAGCAGCGCATCCTATGAGCAGTTCTTC
NA,NA,TRBV28,TRBJ2-7,CASSLNGYEQYF,TGTGCCAGCAGCCTCAACGGGTACGAGCAGTACTTC
NA,NA,TRBV20-1,TRBJ1-2,CSAYRDGYTF,TGCAGTGCGTACAGGGATGGCTACACCTTC
NA,NA,TRBV27,TRBJ1-2,CASSPQAGRSYGYTF,TGTGCCAGCAGTCCACAAGCGGGGAGGTCCTATGGCTACACCTTC
NA,NA,TRBV6-5,TRBJ1-6,CASSPGVMSTPLHF,TGTGCCAGCTCTCCGGGGGTAATGAGCACACCCCTCCACTTT
NA,NA,TRBV10-1,TRBJ1-2,CASSEGTAYGRTF,TGCGCCAGCAGTGAAGGGACCGCGTATGGAAGGACCTTC
NA,NA,TRBV19,TRBJ2-2,CASSLYRHTNTGELFF,TGTGCCAGTAGTTTGTACCGACACACGAACACCGGGGAGCTGTTTTTT
TRBD1,NA,TRBV7-8,TRBJ2-2,CASSHQDRGGGELFF,TGTGCCAGCAGCCATCAGGACAGGGGGGGCGGGGAGCTGTTTTTT
NA,NA,TRBV5-1,TRBJ2-5,CASSLAQKGETQYF,TGCGCCAGCAGCTTGGCCCAGAAGGGGGAGACCCAGTACTTC
NA,NA,TRBV30,TRBJ1-4,CAWSVAASYSTNEKLFF,TGTGCCTGGAGTGTCGCGGCAAGCTATTCAACTAATGAAAAACTGTTTTTT
NA,NA,TRBV7-9,TRBJ2-1,CASSPQGRRVNEQFF,TGTGCCAGCAGCCCTCAGGGCCGGCGGGTCAATGAGCAGTTCTTC
NA,NA,TRBV12-5,TRBJ1-1,CASSPDRVNTEAFF,TGTGCTAGTTCTCCGGACAGAGTGAACACTGAAGCTTTCTTT
NA,NA,TRBV5-8,TRBJ1-4,CASSSGAHLNEKLFF,TGTGCCAGCAGCTCGGGGGCCCACCTTAATGAAAAACTGTTTTTT
TRBD1,NA,TRBV28,TRBJ2-7,CASSSTGGPNYEQYF,TGTGCCAGCAGCTCGACAGGGGGCCCGAACTACGAGCAGTACTTC
TRBD1,NA,TRBV6-5,TRBJ1-2,CASSGDRGRDYGYTF,TGTGCCAGCAGTGGAGACAGGGGGCGAGACTATGGCTACACCTTC
NA,few,TRBV28,TRBJ1-5,CASSLGSPLPNQPQHF,TGTGCCAGCAGTTTAGGCAGCCCTCTCCCCAATCAGCCCCAGCATTTT
TRBD2,NA,TRBV11-2,TRBJ2-7,CASSLEAGGFEQYF,TGTGCCAGCAGCTTAGAAGCGGGAGGGTTCGAGCAGTACTTC
TRBD2,NA,TRBV5-4,TRBJ2-2,CASSFSGRAPGELFF,TGTGCCAGCAGCTTTAGCGGGAGGGCCCCCGGGGAGCTGTTTTTT
TRBD2,once,TRBV11-2,TRBJ2-4,CASSLLRTSGKNIQYF,TGTGCCAGCAGCTTGCTTAGAACTAGCGGAAAAAACATTCAGTACTTC
TRBD1,NA,TRBV27,TRBJ2-6,CASTPGTGASGANVLTF,TGTGCCAGCACACCCGGGACAGGGGCGTCTGGGGCCAACGTCCTGACTTTC
NA,NA,TRBV30,TRBJ1-5,CAWTDGGSGPQHF,TGTGCCTGGACCGACGGCGGTAGTGGGCCCCAGCATTTT